The 3 T cell receptor beta chains reported below all come from one sample, sequenced in a study of T cell responses to AZD1222 COVID-19 vaccine. Here immunoSEQ multiplex PCR was the method, and the copy in TCRdb shows in-frame clones only, minus some. The sample has about 200,000 clones, approximately 90% seen once. Specimen: peripheral blood, collected 28 days after the second dose of the MenACWY control vaccine. The origin of the receptors is an adult who received the MenACWY meningococcal vaccine as a control.

The chain has TRBV9 and TRBJ1-6, with D uncertain. V was cut by 0 bases and J by 6 bases, with 7 bases left in between. CDR1 is SGDLS and CDR2 is YYNGEE in the germline V gene. The CDR3 consists of 14 residues. CDR3 sequence reads: CASSVGVLNSPLHF. The CDR3 nucleotides are TGTGCCAGCAGCGTAGGGGTCCTTAATTCACCCCTCCACTTT.

The chain combines TRBV24-1 with TRBJ2-1; D not certain. CDR3 length: 11 amino acids. The V end was cut by 4 bases, the J end by 4 bases, with 1 base between. The germline gives CDR1 KGHDR, CDR2 SFDVKD. The CDR3 loop is CATSEYNEQFF. The CDR3 nucleotides are TGTGCCACCAGTGAATACAATGAGCAGTTCTTC.

CDR3 DNA sequence: TGTGCCAGCAGCTCAAGGACAGGGGGCATAGGGGAGCTGTTTTTT. This codes for CASSSRTGGIGELFF. The chain combines TRBV11-3 with TRBJ2-2; TRBD1 agrees at 11 bases. Trimming removed 4 bases from V and 8 bases from J; junction bases left unmatched: 6. The CDR3 has 15 residues. Germline lookup yields CDR1 SGHNT and CDR2 YENEEA. The full variable domain, its missing parts supplied by reference TRBV11-3 and TRBJ2-2, is EAGVVQSPRYKIIEKKQPVAFWCNPISGHNTLYWYLQNLGQGPELLIRYENEEAVDDSQLPKDRFSAERLKGVDSTLKIQPAELGDSAVYLCASSSRTGGIGELFFGEGSRLTVL.